These 15 T cell receptor beta chains came from one sample sequenced in a study of cytomegalovirus exposure and HLA in healthy donors. Primers: 60 Vbeta forward and 13 Jbeta reverse. The table came from immunoSEQ multiplex PCR; TCRdb's copy has only in-frame clones and leaves some out. The table lists more than 100,000 clones, around 78% of them singletons. The sample taken for sequencing was PBMCs. The receptors stem from a man aged 40-49 years in good health and CMV-seronegative.

The sample holds many counts of this clone. The V call is TRBV2, the J call TRBJ2-2, with a weak D call TRBD2 (6 bases). The germline V and J ends were trimmed by 6 bases and 6 bases, with 20 bases remaining between them. The CDR3 loop spans 16 amino acids. Per the germline V gene, CDR1 is SNHLY and CDR2 is FYNNEI. The CDR3 nucleotides are TGTGCCAGCAGCCGGAGCGGAGGGGAGAGGGCCGGGGAGCTGTTTTTT. This encodes CASSRSGGERAGELFF.

The rearrangement uses TRBV5-1 and TRBJ2-5; TRBD1 matches at 9 bases. The ends lost 5 bases at V and 0 bases at J; junction bases unmatched: 5. The CDR3 length is 15 residues. The V gene's germline CDR1 is SGHRS and CDR2 YFSETQ. The CDR3 bases are TGCGCCAGCAGGATAGGGACAGGGAACCAAGAGACCCAGTACTTC. Translated: CASRIGTGNQETQYF.

This rearrangement joins TRBV10-3 to TRBJ1-5, with D uncertain. The germline V and J ends were trimmed by 2 bases and 2 bases, with 7 bases remaining between them. The germline CDR1 and CDR2 sequences are ENHRY and SYGVKD. The CDR3 consists of 14 residues. CDR3 nucleotide sequence: TGTGCCATCAGTGAGGGCATCGGCAATCAGCCCCAGCATTTT. Its protein product is CAISEGIGNQPQHF.

This chain connects TRBV19 to TRBJ2-3; TRBD1 matches at 7 bases. In germline, CDR1 is LNHDA, CDR2 SQIVND (reference sequence). J lost 6 bases, V lost 5 bases, and 14 bases had no gene match. This CDR3 region has 16 residues. The CDR3 sequence is CASSPMTLTGVDTQYF. Written as DNA, the CDR3 is TGTGCCAGTAGTCCAATGACCCTTACAGGGGTGGATACGCAGTATTTT. The full variable domain, in which reference TRBV19 and TRBJ2-3 provide the parts outside the CDR3, is DGGITQSPKYLFRKEGQNVTLSCEQNLNHDAMYWYRQDPGQGLRLIYYSQIVNDFQKGDIAEGYSVSREKKESFPLTVTSAQKNPTAFYLCASSPMTLTGVDTQYFGPGTRLTVL.

This chain uses TRBV19 with TRBJ1-2, with TRBD1 matching 9 bases. The germline V gene encodes CDR1 LNHDA and CDR2 SQIVND (reference sequence). With V trimmed by 5 bases and J by 4 bases, 2 bases remained unmatched. CDR3 length equals 13 residues. For the CDR3, the DNA is TGTGCCAGTAGTTCGGGACAGGGCTATGGCTACACCTTC. As protein: CASSSGQGYGYTF.

This clone was counted a few times. This chain uses TRBV27 with TRBJ1-2; D possibly corresponds to TRBD1 (5 bases). The germline V and J ends were trimmed by 0 bases and 7 bases, with 12 bases remaining between them. Germline assignment: CDR1 MNHEY and CDR2 SMNVEV (reference sequence). The CDR3 extends over 14 amino acids. The CDR3 loop is CASSLSAGRSGYTF. Written as DNA, the CDR3 is TGTGCCAGCAGTTTATCGGCAGGGCGGAGTGGCTACACCTTC.

The chain carries TRBV9 and TRBJ1-2; 9 nucleotides match TRBD1. Germline V gives CDR1 SGDLS, CDR2 YYNGEE. The CDR3 runs 16 residues. V lost 0 bases and J lost 9; bases outside the gene matches: 12. The CDR3 bases are TGTGCCAGCAGCGTAGGATTCCAGGACAGGGGAGTAAGCTACACCTTC. This translates into CASSVGFQDRGVSYTF.

V usage is TRBV7-2 and J usage is TRBJ2-3, with TRBD1 as a possible D gene (6 bases). V shed 5 bases and J shed 5 bases, with 11 bases lying between them. Germline values: CDR1 SGHTA, CDR2 FQGNSA. The CDR3 extends over 13 amino acids. CDR3 amino acids: CASSRHREDTQYF. The CDR3 region has the DNA TGTGCCAGCAGCCGACACAGGGAAGATACGCAGTATTTT.

For the CDR3, the DNA is TGTGCCAGTAGTATACCACAGGGCAACTATGGCTACACCTTC. This codes for CASSIPQGNYGYTF. The J gene is TRBJ1-2, the V gene TRBV19, with TRBD1 as a possible D gene (6 bases). CDR3 length: 14 residues. Germline V gives CDR1 LNHDA, CDR2 SQIVND (reference sequence). V was cut by 2 bases and J by 2 bases, with 9 bases left in between.

This clone was found a few times. The rearrangement uses TRBV10-3 and TRBJ1-1; 7 positions agree with TRBD1. Trimming took 6 bases from V and 4 from J; bases not matched to a gene: 5. In germline, CDR1 is ENHRY, CDR2 SYGVKD. This CDR3 comprises 13 residues. DNA for the CDR3: TGTGCCATCAGCCCGTCAGGGGGCACTGAAGCTTTCTTT. Translation gives CAISPSGGTEAFF.

This clone was counted a single time. This chain joins TRBV6-5 and TRBJ2-7, with D hard to call. The CDR3 runs 14 residues. Trimming cost V 2 bases and J 1 base, with 9 bases left between them. CDR1 is MNHEY, CDR2 SVGAGI, per germline. As DNA, the CDR3 is TGTGCCAGCAGTTACCAATCCAGGTCCTACGAGCAGTACTTC. Translated, it gives CASSYQSRSYEQYF.

This clone was recorded once. Here the CDR3 DNA reads TGTGCCACCAGCAGAGGGGCTAGCGGGAGCTATGAGCAGTTCTTC. As protein: CATSRGASGSYEQFF. This chain links TRBV15 with TRBJ2-1; 10 bases agree with TRBD2. J gave up 8 bases and V 1 base, and 5 bases lay outside the gene matches. Germline-derived CDR1 and CDR2 are LNHNV and YYDKDF (reference sequence). CDR3 length: 15 residues.

This clone was detected only a few times. The chain combines TRBV18 with TRBJ1-6, with TRBD1 matching over 9 bases. V was pared by 3 bases and J by 9 bases, with 9 bases of the junction left unmatched. Per the germline V gene, CDR1 is KGHSH and CDR2 is LQKENI. CDR3 length equals 16 residues. CDR3 residues: CASSPGEDRGSSPLHF. In nucleotides, the CDR3 is TGTGCCAGCTCACCGGGAGAGGACAGGGGCTCTTCACCCCTCCACTTT.

The rearrangement joins TRBV9 to TRBJ2-3; D ambiguous. This CDR3 has 14 residues. From germline, CDR1 is SGDLS and CDR2 YYNGEE. V was cut by 3 bases and J by 4 bases, with 12 bases left in between. CDR3 region: CASSGPSSADTQYF. CDR3 bases: TGTGCCAGCAGCGGACCTAGTAGTGCAGATACGCAGTATTTT.

There are a few counts of this clone. The rearrangement joins TRBV10-3 to TRBJ1-1; D is perhaps TRBD1 (6 bases). Germline lookup yields CDR1 ENHRY and CDR2 SYGVKD. The CDR3 has 16 residues. Trimming took 1 base from V and 2 from J, leaving 14 bases between them. This CDR3 is CAISEYYQGPNTEAFF. CDR3 in DNA: TGTGCCATCAGTGAGTATTATCAGGGGCCAAACACTGAAGCTTTCTTT.